This T cell receptor beta chain was recorded in a study of vaccination effects on CD4 cells after COVID-19 (dated by TCRdb to 2022 to 2024). Regarding the study in general: Participants received two doses of either the BNT162b2 or the mRNA-1273 mRNA SARS-CoV-2 vaccine. Pre-vaccine samples were collected from two convalescent patients 16 days and one week before the first dose, corresponding to 142 and 148 days after COVID-19 diagnosis. SARS-CoV-2 spike-specific CD4+ TCR repertoires were compared before and after mRNA vaccination in COVID-19 convalescent patients and in infection-naive vaccine recipients. Altogether, 10 COVID-19 convalescent patients and a few SARS-CoV-2-naive healthy vaccine recipients made up the full study. In the study, cultures from other donors were sequenced using the Oncomine TCR Beta short-read assay on an Illumina iSeq 100.

The CDR3 holds 16 amino acids from the cysteine to the phenylalanine. Of the read, only the CDR3 DNA is kept; its 48 bases are in frame from base 1. V lost 0 bases and J lost 2 bases, and the count of bases not matched to a germline gene is 4. Sequences SGHTA (CDR1) and FQGNSA (CDR2) are obtained from the germline V gene. The protocol used for the library was the immunoSEQ multiplex PCR assay. DNA from the cultured, isolated CD4+ T cells was subjected to TCR beta CDR3 sequencing. In the authors' own workflow: Non-productive TCR sequences were discarded, and reads were trimmed to the CDR3 region, with only CDR3s of 7 or more amino acids retained. Antigen-specific clonotypes were identified with the MANAFEST web app by comparing expansion in peptide wells against reference cultures. For clones to be considered positive, expansion at FDR<0.05 versus reference and all other wells, an odds ratio above 5, and a frequency above 0.1% in two replicate wells were required. Cross-reactive clonotypes were defined as significantly expanded in SARS-CoV-2 spike wells and in at least one common cold coronavirus spike condition. Levenshtein distance calculated with the stringdist R package was used to assess CDR3 similarity, and unrooted trees were constructed with ape in R 3.6.1. TCRdb mirrors the immuneACCESS table, restricted to in-frame sequences. Some clones are absent from its copies; in checked studies, under half trace to an unresolved V gene, and the reason for the others is unknown. D and trimming were read from the DNA, whereas the V and J calls and clone size are those reported in that table. This sample comprises 55,000 to 90,000 clones, more than 65% of them detected only once. 5% of the sample is held by the ten biggest clonotypes.

What the research found in general, with its limitations: In convalescent patients, the post-vaccine spike-reactive repertoire was composed mainly of new vaccine-induced clones that were largely distinct from infection-induced clones. The study was limited by a small number of convalescent patients, and early post-infection timepoints were lacking. Marked clonal contraction was observed in both infection-induced and vaccine-induced clones at late post-vaccination timepoints, consistent with waning T cell responses.

In the ViraFEST assay, PBMC were stimulated with viral peptide pools, and TCR sequencing was then used to find antigen-specific CD4+ T cell clonotypes based on their expansion. After about 9 days of culture, CD4+ T cells were isolated with the EasySep CD4+ T cell isolation kit. Convalescent patients had PCR-confirmed SARS-CoV-2 infection between March and December 2020, before Alpha, Beta and Delta variants emerged in the United States. Each well held 2 million to 2.5 million PBMC cultured in IMDM containing approximately 5% human AB serum, 8 to 10 IU/ml IL-2 and gentamicin, along with roughly 10 ug/ml peptides. A peptide pool from HIV-1 Nef was used as the negative control culture condition. Half of the culture medium was replaced with fresh IL-2-containing medium on days 3 and 7. Unless noted otherwise, every peptide stimulation condition was cultured in triplicate wells. Using Ficoll-Paque Plus gradient centrifugation, PBMC were separated from whole blood and then either used fresh or cryopreserved at -140C. The QIAamp micro DNA kit was used to extract genomic DNA from the cultured CD4+ T cells.

Points on this clone: Its recognized antigen is unknown. Nothing much larger sits one base from this clone, and base qualities are not available.

Sequencing was performed on CD4+ T cells from PBMCs cultured with HIV peptides, taken before COVID-19 vaccination. The sample's cell subset or site label is to be understood as: HIV-1 Nef peptide pool negative control/reference culture. Here the chain combines TRBV7-2 and TRBJ2-7; TRBD2 aligns with 10 central bases. The sequence derives from a human donor who had a prior SARS-CoV-2 infection. The DNA sequence reads TGTGCCAGCAGCTTAGCTAGCGGGGGGACTACCTACGAGCAGTACTTC. Translation gives CASSLASGGTTYEQYF.